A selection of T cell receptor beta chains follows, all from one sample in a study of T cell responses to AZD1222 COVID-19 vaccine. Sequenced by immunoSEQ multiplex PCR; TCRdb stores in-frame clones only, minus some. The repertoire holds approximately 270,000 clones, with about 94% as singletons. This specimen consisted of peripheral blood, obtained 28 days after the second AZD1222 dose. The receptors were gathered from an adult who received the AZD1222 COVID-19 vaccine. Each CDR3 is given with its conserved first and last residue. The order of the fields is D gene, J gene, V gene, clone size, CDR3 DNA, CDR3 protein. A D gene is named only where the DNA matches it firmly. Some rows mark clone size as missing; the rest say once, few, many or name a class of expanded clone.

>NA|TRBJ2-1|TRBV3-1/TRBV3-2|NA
TGTGCCAGCACTCGGAGGCCCTACAATGAGCAGTTCTTC
CASTRRPYNEQFF
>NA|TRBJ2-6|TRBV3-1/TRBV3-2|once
TGTGCCAGCAGCCAAGCCGGCAGGGTGAGAATTGGGGCCAACGTCCTGACTTTC
CASSQAGRVRIGANVLTF
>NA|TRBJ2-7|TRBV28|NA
TGTGCCAGCAGTCCCCTGGTCTACGAGCAGTACTTC
CASSPLVYEQYF
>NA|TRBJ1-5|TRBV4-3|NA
TGCGCCAGCAGCCAAGATCAGAGTGGGCATCAGCCCCAGCATTTT
CASSQDQSGHQPQHF
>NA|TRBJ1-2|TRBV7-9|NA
TGTGCCAGCAGCTCACAGGCTGGCTACACCTTC
CASSSQAGYTF
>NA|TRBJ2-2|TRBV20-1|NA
TGCAGTGCTAGTGGCGGATTGAACACCGGGGAGCTGTTTTTT
CSASGGLNTGELFF
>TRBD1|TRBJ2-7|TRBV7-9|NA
TGTGCCAGCAGCTTAGGCAGGGGGGAGCAGTACTTC
CASSLGRGEQYF
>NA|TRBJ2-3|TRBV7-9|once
TGTGCCAGCAGCCTCGGGACCCCTGGCTTGCCCCAGATACTGCAGTATTTT
CASSLGTPGLPQILQYF
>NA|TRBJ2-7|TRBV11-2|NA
TGTGCCAGCACCGACTGGGCGAACTCCTACGAGCAGTACTTC
CASTDWANSYEQYF
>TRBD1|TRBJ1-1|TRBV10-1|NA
TGCGCCAGCTCGACAGGGTTGAAGACTGAAGCTTTCTTT
CASSTGLKTEAFF
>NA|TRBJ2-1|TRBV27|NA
TGTGCCAGCAGTTTACATAGGGCAAATGAGCAGTTCTTC
CASSLHRANEQFF
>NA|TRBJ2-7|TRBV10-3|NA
TGTGCCACCCGGAGCAGCTCCTACGAGCAGTACTTC
CATRSSSYEQYF
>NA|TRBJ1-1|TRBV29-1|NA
TGCAGCGGCTCCCTTGGGACCGGGGGCACTGAAGCTTTCTTT
CSGSLGTGGTEAFF
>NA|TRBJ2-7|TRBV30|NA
TGTGCCTGGAGTAGAACTAGTTGGCTTGGCGAGCAGTACTTC
CAWSRTSWLGEQYF